A single sample gave rise to the 21 T cell receptor beta chains below, sequenced in a study of blood T cell repertoires in COVID-19. Sequencing used immunoSEQ multiplex PCR; TCRdb keeps in-frame clones, though not all of them. Here the sample spans about 110,000 clones, over 65% being singletons. The specimen was peripheral blood. The receptor set was obtained from a human donor with acute or convalescent COVID-19. The donor label of this sample is uncertain.

The chain couples TRBV24-1 to TRBJ2-3; D may be TRBD2 (5 bases). The length of the CDR3 is 15 residues. The germline V gene encodes CDR1 KGHDR and CDR2 SFDVKD. Trimming took off 3 bases at V and 3 bases at J, with 12 bases between the two ends. The CDR3 DNA is TGTGCCACCAGTGATCCAGGCCGGAGGACAGATACGCAGTATTTT. It is translated as CATSDPGRRTDTQYF.

The CDR3 loop reads CASSKYLPSNTEAFF. CDR3 DNA sequence: TGTGCCAGTAGTAAATACTTACCTTCGAACACTGAAGCTTTCTTT. This sequence joins TRBV19 and TRBJ1-1; no reliable D call. The germline V gene encodes CDR1 LNHDA and CDR2 SQIVND (reference sequence). This CDR3 region has 15 residues. With 4 bases removed from V and 1 base from J, the gap between germline ends came to 13 bases.

The chain links TRBV10-3 to TRBJ2-5, with 9 bases aligning to TRBD2. Germline V gene lookup returns CDR1 ENHRY and CDR2 SYGVKD. V lost 6 bases to trimming and J lost 1 base; unmatched junction nucleotides: 3. The CDR3 is made up of 14 amino acids. The CDR3 is CAISPREGQETQYF. CDR3 sequence (DNA): TGTGCCATCAGCCCGCGGGAGGGCCAAGAGACCCAGTACTTC.

The chain recombines TRBV5-1 with TRBJ1-2, with 7 positions matching TRBD1. The germline V gene encodes CDR1 SGHRS and CDR2 YFSETQ. The V and J ends lost 4 bases and 6 bases, in that order; junction bases with no gene match: 6. CDR3 length: 13 residues. CDR3 in DNA: TGCGCCAGCAGCCTTTGGACAGGAGATGGCTACACCTTC. Its protein product is CASSLWTGDGYTF. The variable domain in full, with the rest retrieved from reference TRBV5-1 and TRBJ1-2, is KAGVTQTPRYLIKTRGQQVTLSCSPISGHRSVSWYQQTPGQGLQFLFEYFSETQRNKGNFPGRFSGRQFSNSRSEMNVSTLELGDSALYLCASSLWTGDGYTFGSGTRLTVV.

The V call is TRBV5-1, the J call TRBJ1-5, with no clear D. The V gene lost 0 bases and the J gene lost 2 bases, with 9 bases spanning the gap. Germline CDR1 SGHRS, CDR2 YFSETQ. The CDR3 length is 15 residues. The CDR3 DNA sequence: TGCGCCAGCAGCTTGGGTTTGGCGGGCAATCAGCCCCAGCATTTT. Its protein is CASSLGLAGNQPQHF.

The rearrangement links TRBV10-3 to TRBJ1-5; the D is unclear. V lost 3 bases and J 2 bases, leaving 8 bases between the germline ends. Germline V gives CDR1 ENHRY, CDR2 SYGVKD. The CDR3 loop spans 14 amino acids. The CDR3 loop is CAISEGRGNQPQHF. CDR3 sequence (DNA): TGTGCCATCAGTGAAGGTCGGGGCAATCAGCCCCAGCATTTT.

The rearrangement joins TRBV30 to TRBJ2-7; the D gene is possibly TRBD1 (5 bases). Trimming stripped 3 bases from V and 2 bases from J, with 11 bases between. The CDR3 has 13 amino acids. The germline V gene encodes CDR1 GTSNPN and CDR2 SVGIG (reference sequence). Written as DNA, the CDR3 is TGTGCCTGGAGCGGAACAGGTACCTACGAGCAGTACTTC. Its protein is CAWSGTGTYEQYF.

The J gene is TRBJ2-2, the V gene TRBV6-6; TRBD1 is a possible D gene (5 bases). CDR3 length: 15 amino acids. Germline values: CDR1 MNHNY, CDR2 SVGAGI (reference sequence). Trimming shortened V by 5 bases and J by 1 base, and 11 bases separated the two germline ends. CDR3 bases: TGTGCCAGCAGTATCCCCCAGGGGAACACCGGGGAGCTGTTTTTT. Protein sequence: CASSIPQGNTGELFF.

The chain employs TRBV4-1 and TRBJ1-4; the match to TRBD1 covers 7 bases. The V and J ends lost 4 bases and 5 bases, in that order; junction bases with no gene match: 7. Germline V gives CDR1 MGHRA, CDR2 YSYEKL. The CDR3 has 15 residues. The CDR3 spells CASSPTGARNEKLFF. The CDR3 DNA sequence: TGCGCCAGCAGCCCAACAGGGGCGAGGAATGAAAAACTGTTTTTT.

As for this clone: Germline and junction disagree at one end, which may indicate a read error. The V and J genes are TRBV6-6 and TRBJ2-7; 10 bases match TRBD1. Germline V gene sequence: CDR1 MNHNY, CDR2 SVGAGI (reference sequence). This CDR3 has 12 residues. CDR3 protein: CASSNRDRGPRF. DNA of the CDR3: TGTGCCAGCAGCAACCGGGACAGGGGACCACGCTTC.

The gene calls are TRBV5-6 and TRBJ1-2, with no clear D. CDR1 is SGHDT, CDR2 YYEEEE, per germline. This CDR3 is built from 14 residues. The ends were cut back, 1 base at V and 4 bases at J, with 11 bases in the middle. The CDR3 reads CASSLQTQFYGYTF. The CDR3 nucleotides read TGTGCCAGCAGCTTGCAGACACAGTTCTATGGCTACACCTTC.

The CDR3 sequence: CASSLSSTSGGTGELFF. The CDR3 DNA reads as TGTGCCAGCAGCCTCTCCTCGACTAGCGGTGGAACCGGGGAGCTGTTTTTT. V is TRBV7-2 and J is TRBJ2-2; 9 nucleotides line up with TRBD2. From germline, CDR1 is SGHTA and CDR2 FQGNSA. V shed 5 bases and J 5 bases; nucleotides not matched to a gene: 12. The length of the CDR3 is 17 residues.

The gene calls are TRBV10-2 and TRBJ1-1, with D possibly being TRBD1 (5 bases). The V end lost 4 bases, the J end lost 4 bases, and 10 bases lay between the germline ends. Per germline, CDR1 WSHSY and CDR2 SAAADI. CDR3 size: 13 residues. The CDR3 sequence is CASSGTFGTEAFF. Here the CDR3 DNA reads TGCGCCAGCAGTGGGACATTCGGCACTGAAGCTTTCTTT.

This chain joins TRBV5-1 and TRBJ1-2; weak D call: TRBD1 (6 bases). CDR3 length equals 16 residues. Germline values: CDR1 SGHRS, CDR2 YFSETQ. Between the trimmed V and J ends, which lost 2 bases and 4 bases, there was a span of 18 bases. Written as DNA, the CDR3 is TGCGCCAGCAGCTTAGGCCCGGTACAGGGTACCTATGGCTACACCTTC. As protein: CASSLGPVQGTYGYTF.

The chain is built from TRBV28 and TRBJ1-4; the D is unclear. V was pared by 6 bases and J by 6 bases, with 11 bases between. The CDR3 is 13 amino acids. Germline assignment: CDR1 MDHEN and CDR2 SYDVKM. The CDR3 sequence: CASSFPGDEKLFF. The CDR3 DNA reads TGTGCCAGCAGCTTCCCGGGAGATGAAAAACTGTTTTTT.

This rearrangement joins TRBV29-1 to TRBJ2-1; D possibly corresponds to TRBD2 (5 bases). The germline gives CDR1 SQVTM, CDR2 ANQGSEA. Deletions cut 7 bases from V and 1 base from J, with 23 bases between. The CDR3 totals 17 residues. In DNA, the CDR3 is TGCAGCGCCGCGCCCGGACTGATGTTGGGGTCCTACAATGAGCAGTTCTTC. It is translated as CSAAPGLMLGSYNEQFF.

This rearrangement joins TRBV2 to TRBJ2-5; 7 bases align to TRBD1. The CDR3 has 14 residues. J gave up 2 bases and V 6 bases, and 6 bases lay outside the gene matches. Germline V gene lookup returns CDR1 SNHLY and CDR2 FYNNEI. The CDR3 here is CASRAGTVQETQYF. The CDR3 bases are TGTGCCAGCAGGGCCGGGACAGTACAAGAGACCCAGTACTTC.

This chain connects TRBV29-1 to TRBJ2-5; 8 positions match TRBD2. V was pared by 7 bases and J by 4 bases, with 11 bases of the junction left unmatched. Germline CDR1 is SQVTM and CDR2 is ANQGSEA. The CDR3 is 14 amino acids. The CDR3 reads CSAASGGRIETQYF. The CDR3 DNA sequence: TGCAGCGCCGCCTCGGGGGGGAGAATAGAGACCCAGTACTTC.

This clone was detected a few times. V and J are TRBV5-1 and TRBJ1-2; no clear D gene. V was trimmed by 2 bases and J by 4 bases, leaving 12 bases between them. CDR1 is SGHRS, CDR2 YFSETQ, per germline. The CDR3 is 14 amino acids. For the CDR3, the DNA is TGCGCCAGCAGCTTCAGCCCGGGGTCCTATGGCTACACCTTC. It is translated as CASSFSPGSYGYTF.

For the CDR3, the DNA is TGTGCCAGCAGCGCGACAGGGAATGAGCAGTTCTTC. Its translation is CASSATGNEQFF. The chain is built from TRBV9 and TRBJ2-1, with 7 positions matching TRBD1. The V and J ends lost 3 bases and 7 bases, in that order; junction bases with no gene match: 1. CDR3 size: 12 residues. Germline V gene data show CDR1 as SGDLS and CDR2 as YYNGEE.

The chain combines TRBV28 with TRBJ1-2; the D gene is possibly TRBD1 (5 bases). With 5 bases removed from V and 4 bases from J, the gap between germline ends came to 14 bases. The CDR3 covers 14 residues. Germline V gives CDR1 MDHEN, CDR2 SYDVKM. The CDR3 DNA reads TGTGCCAGCAGTCCACGACACGGGGGCTATGGCTACACCTTC. It codes for CASSPRHGGYGYTF.